This T cell receptor beta chain was captured by sequencing in a study of control samples from healthy donors and cancer patients. The germline gives CDR1 MDHEN, CDR2 SYDVKM. The CDR3 covers 15 residues. The junction had 6 bases not matched to a gene; V was cut back by 2 bases and J by 4 bases. Clones were read by immunoSEQ multiplex PCR, and TCRdb kept only the in-frame ones, dropping some. There are about 120,000 clones in the sample; about 92% occur only once, and 1.5% to 2% lies in the top ten. The material sequenced was PBMCs. The rearrangement uses TRBV28 and TRBJ1-2; TRBD1 aligns across 8 bases. This TCR came from a man aged 45-60 years with head and neck cancer. The CDR3 reads CASSLPGGRIYGYTF. The CDR3 DNA is TGTGCCAGCAGTTTACCAGGGGGCAGGATCTATGGCTACACCTTC.